These T cell receptor beta chains were read from a single sample in a study of OX40 agonist ivuxolimab in advanced cancers. TCRdb keeps only in-frame clones here, not all; method: immunoSEQ multiplex PCR. The table includes about 77,000 clones, around 94% detected once. Source: CD4+ or CD8+ T cells sorted from blood, taken in a trial of the OX40 agonist ivuxolimab. These receptor sequences come from an adult with an advanced solid tumor such as melanoma, head and neck, liver or kidney cancer. The CDR3 runs from the conserved cysteine through the conserved F or W. Each record gives: D gene, V gene, J gene, CDR3 length, clone size, CDR3 protein, CDR3 DNA. D genes are given only for firm matches. Size is omitted from some rows. Given values are once, few, many or a class for expanded clones.

D gene: TRBD2; V gene: TRBV5-8; J gene: TRBJ2-5; CDR3 length: 19; clone size: NA; CDR3 protein: CASSLRRLGNWGGKETQYF; CDR3 DNA: TGTGCCAGCAGCCTCCGGCGATTAGGGAACTGGGGGGGAAAAGAGACCCAGTACTTC
D gene: TRBD1; V gene: TRBV28; J gene: TRBJ2-7; CDR3 length: 13; clone size: NA; CDR3 protein: CASRDRTFYEQYF; CDR3 DNA: TGTGCCAGTCGGGACAGAACTTTCTACGAGCAGTACTTC
D gene: TRBD2; V gene: TRBV27; J gene: TRBJ2-7; CDR3 length: 16; clone size: once; CDR3 protein: CASSALGVRETREQYF; CDR3 DNA: TGTGCCAGCAGTGCCTTGGGGGTGCGGGAGACCCGCGAGCAGTACTTC
D gene: NA; V gene: TRBV4-2; J gene: TRBJ2-3; CDR3 length: 15; clone size: NA; CDR3 protein: CASSQLPISTDTQYF; CDR3 DNA: TGTGCCAGCAGCCAACTCCCGATCAGCACAGATACGCAGTATTTT
D gene: NA; V gene: TRBV15; J gene: TRBJ1-5; CDR3 length: 17; clone size: NA; CDR3 protein: CATSREESSPFNQPQHF; CDR3 DNA: TGTGCCACCAGCAGAGAAGAGAGCAGTCCTTTCAATCAGCCCCAGCATTTT
D gene: TRBD1; V gene: TRBV2; J gene: TRBJ2-7; CDR3 length: 12; clone size: NA; CDR3 protein: CAGQGQTYEQYF; CDR3 DNA: TGTGCCGGCCAGGGACAGACCTACGAGCAGTACTTC
D gene: NA; V gene: TRBV9; J gene: TRBJ2-7; CDR3 length: 15; clone size: NA; CDR3 protein: CASSVGGAHLYEQYF; CDR3 DNA: TGTGCCAGCAGCGTAGGGGGGGCCCACCTCTACGAGCAGTACTTC
D gene: NA; V gene: TRBV5-6; J gene: TRBJ2-7; CDR3 length: 12; clone size: NA; CDR3 protein: CASSLRLGAQYF; CDR3 DNA: TGTGCCAGCAGCCTACGCCTGGGCGCGCAGTACTTC
D gene: TRBD1; V gene: TRBV6-1; J gene: TRBJ2-5; CDR3 length: 14; clone size: NA; CDR3 protein: CASRDDRALETQYF; CDR3 DNA: TGTGCCAGCAGGGACGACAGGGCCCTAGAGACCCAGTACTTC
D gene: TRBD2; V gene: TRBV4-2; J gene: TRBJ2-1; CDR3 length: 17; clone size: NA; CDR3 protein: CASSSRVAGAIRDEQFF; CDR3 DNA: TGTGCCAGCAGCTCACGAGTAGCGGGAGCCATACGGGATGAGCAGTTCTTC
D gene: NA; V gene: TRBV28; J gene: TRBJ2-2; CDR3 length: 14; clone size: once; CDR3 protein: CASSFESDTGELFF; CDR3 DNA: TGTGCCAGCAGTTTCGAGTCGGACACCGGGGAGCTGTTTTTT
D gene: NA; V gene: TRBV2; J gene: TRBJ1-5; CDR3 length: 14; clone size: once; CDR3 protein: CASRILGSGQPQHF; CDR3 DNA: TGTGCCAGCCGCATCCTCGGGTCTGGTCAGCCCCAGCATTTT
D gene: NA; V gene: TRBV9; J gene: TRBJ1-2; CDR3 length: 13; clone size: NA; CDR3 protein: CASSVEGNYGYTF; CDR3 DNA: TGTGCCAGCAGCGTAGAGGGGAACTATGGCTACACCTTC
D gene: TRBD2; V gene: TRBV7-9; J gene: TRBJ2-2; CDR3 length: 19; clone size: NA; CDR3 protein: CASSLARASGSLRTGELFF; CDR3 DNA: TGTGCCAGCAGCTTAGCGCGGGCTAGCGGGAGTTTGCGGACCGGGGAGCTGTTTTTT
D gene: NA; V gene: TRBV19; J gene: TRBJ2-5; CDR3 length: 13; clone size: NA; CDR3 protein: CASSTFDRETQYF; CDR3 DNA: TGTGCCAGTAGTACGTTCGACAGGGAGACCCAGTACTTC
D gene: TRBD1; V gene: TRBV18; J gene: TRBJ1-1; CDR3 length: 17; clone size: NA; CDR3 protein: CASSPTGAIPVNTEAFF; CDR3 DNA: TGTGCCAGCTCCCCAACAGGGGCTATTCCGGTGAACACTGAAGCTTTCTTT
D gene: NA; V gene: TRBV27; J gene: TRBJ2-3; CDR3 length: 16; clone size: NA; CDR3 protein: CASSLGWVRNTDTQYF; CDR3 DNA: TGTGCCAGCAGTTTGGGCTGGGTGAGGAACACAGATACGCAGTATTTT
D gene: NA; V gene: TRBV27; J gene: TRBJ2-7; CDR3 length: 14; clone size: NA; CDR3 protein: CASSYYRGGYEQYF; CDR3 DNA: TGTGCCAGCAGCTACTACAGGGGGGGTTACGAGCAGTACTTC
D gene: NA; V gene: TRBV9; J gene: TRBJ2-5; CDR3 length: 15; clone size: NA; CDR3 protein: CASSVVGLEGETQYF; CDR3 DNA: TGTGCCAGCAGCGTAGTGGGCCTAGAGGGGGAGACCCAGTACTTC
D gene: TRBD2; V gene: TRBV27; J gene: TRBJ2-2; CDR3 length: 14; clone size: NA; CDR3 protein: CASSWEGNTGELFF; CDR3 DNA: TGTGCCAGCTCGTGGGAGGGGAACACCGGGGAGCTGTTTTTT
D gene: NA; V gene: TRBV9; J gene: TRBJ1-1; CDR3 length: 14; clone size: NA; CDR3 protein: CASSGEGTNTEAFF; CDR3 DNA: TGTGCCAGCAGCGGCGAGGGGACGAACACTGAAGCTTTCTTT
D gene: NA; V gene: TRBV27; J gene: TRBJ1-5; CDR3 length: 13; clone size: NA; CDR3 protein: CASSYTGNQPQHF; CDR3 DNA: TGTGCCAGCAGTTACACCGGCAATCAGCCCCAGCATTTT
D gene: NA; V gene: TRBV6-5; J gene: TRBJ1-2; CDR3 length: 15; clone size: NA; CDR3 protein: CASRHEDRANDRYTF; CDR3 DNA: TGTGCCAGCAGGCACGAGGACCGCGCCAACGATCGCTACACCTTC
D gene: TRBD1; V gene: TRBV28; J gene: TRBJ1-2; CDR3 length: 12; clone size: NA; CDR3 protein: CASTGTGGGYTF; CDR3 DNA: TGTGCCAGCACCGGGACAGGGGGGGGCTACACCTTC
D gene: TRBD2; V gene: TRBV7-2; J gene: TRBJ2-1; CDR3 length: 15; clone size: NA; CDR3 protein: CASSNGLAVYNEQFF; CDR3 DNA: TGTGCCAGCAGTAACGGACTAGCAGTTTACAATGAGCAGTTCTTC
D gene: NA; V gene: TRBV15; J gene: TRBJ1-1; CDR3 length: 13; clone size: NA; CDR3 protein: CATTPGDQAEAFF; CDR3 DNA: TGTGCCACCACTCCGGGGGATCAGGCTGAAGCTTTCTTT
D gene: NA; V gene: TRBV19; J gene: TRBJ2-1; CDR3 length: 15; clone size: NA; CDR3 protein: CASSFRSYGMDEQFF; CDR3 DNA: TGTGCCAGTAGTTTCCGGTCGTACGGTATGGATGAGCAGTTCTTC
D gene: NA; V gene: TRBV7-2; J gene: TRBJ2-3; CDR3 length: 15; clone size: NA; CDR3 protein: CASRRGRGGGDTQYF; CDR3 DNA: TGTGCCAGCAGACGCGGGCGTGGAGGGGGAGATACGCAGTATTTT
D gene: TRBD1; V gene: TRBV27; J gene: TRBJ1-2; CDR3 length: 14; clone size: NA; CDR3 protein: CASRGGDRGHGYTF; CDR3 DNA: TGTGCCAGCAGGGGGGGAGACAGGGGGCATGGCTACACCTTC
D gene: NA; V gene: TRBV4-2; J gene: TRBJ1-1; CDR3 length: 15; clone size: few; CDR3 protein: CASSFGQKLNTEAFF; CDR3 DNA: TGTGCCAGCAGCTTTGGCCAGAAGTTGAACACTGAAGCTTTCTTT
D gene: NA; V gene: TRBV5-1; J gene: TRBJ2-7; CDR3 length: 15; clone size: NA; CDR3 protein: CASSFRDQDPYEQYF; CDR3 DNA: TGCGCCAGCAGCTTCAGGGACCAGGACCCCTACGAGCAGTACTTC
D gene: NA; V gene: TRBV7-9; J gene: TRBJ2-7; CDR3 length: 13; clone size: once; CDR3 protein: CASSAQELHEQYF; CDR3 DNA: TGTGCCAGCAGCGCACAGGAATTGCACGAGCAGTACTTC
D gene: TRBD1; V gene: TRBV6-5; J gene: TRBJ1-2; CDR3 length: 13; clone size: once; CDR3 protein: CASSYGTGIGYTF; CDR3 DNA: TGTGCCAGCAGTTACGGGACAGGGATTGGCTACACCTTC
D gene: NA; V gene: TRBV29-1; J gene: TRBJ2-1; CDR3 length: 14; clone size: NA; CDR3 protein: CSVEGGQGLNEQFF; CDR3 DNA: TGCAGCGTTGAAGGGGGCCAGGGCTTGAATGAGCAGTTCTTC
D gene: NA; V gene: TRBV4-3; J gene: TRBJ2-1; CDR3 length: 15; clone size: NA; CDR3 protein: CASSQAASILNEQFF; CDR3 DNA: TGCGCCAGCAGCCAAGCGGCTAGTATACTCAATGAGCAGTTCTTC
D gene: NA; V gene: TRBV21-1; J gene: TRBJ1-2; CDR3 length: 17; clone size: once; CDR3 protein: CASSKALQHRIRYGYTF; CDR3 DNA: TGTGCCAGCAGCAAAGCGCTTCAGCACAGGATACGATATGGCTACACCTTC
D gene: NA; V gene: TRBV5-6; J gene: TRBJ1-1; CDR3 length: 12; clone size: NA; CDR3 protein: CASSPGDTEAFF; CDR3 DNA: TGTGCCAGCAGCCCGGGGGACACTGAAGCTTTCTTT
D gene: NA; V gene: TRBV11-2; J gene: TRBJ1-1; CDR3 length: 14; clone size: NA; CDR3 protein: CASRIRSDGTEAFF; CDR3 DNA: TGTGCCAGCAGGATACGATCGGATGGCACTGAAGCTTTCTTT
D gene: NA; V gene: TRBV4-2; J gene: TRBJ1-1; CDR3 length: 16; clone size: NA; CDR3 protein: CASSQENRAANTEAFF; CDR3 DNA: TGTGCCAGCAGCCAAGAAAACAGGGCCGCGAACACTGAAGCTTTCTTT
D gene: NA; V gene: TRBV25-1; J gene: TRBJ2-1; CDR3 length: 13; clone size: NA; CDR3 protein: CATDAREGIEQFF; CDR3 DNA: TGTGCCACAGACGCCAGGGAAGGGATTGAGCAGTTCTTC
D gene: NA; V gene: TRBV6-5; J gene: TRBJ1-1; CDR3 length: 14; clone size: NA; CDR3 protein: CASSYDVRGTEAFF; CDR3 DNA: TGTGCCAGCAGTTATGACGTGCGCGGAACTGAAGCTTTCTTT
D gene: NA; V gene: TRBV2; J gene: TRBJ2-1; CDR3 length: 13; clone size: NA; CDR3 protein: CASSVSPLVEQFF; CDR3 DNA: TGTGCCAGCAGTGTTAGCCCCCTGGTTGAGCAGTTCTTC
D gene: TRBD2; V gene: TRBV5-1; J gene: TRBJ2-5; CDR3 length: 15; clone size: NA; CDR3 protein: CASSLPAGRQETQYF; CDR3 DNA: TGCGCCAGCAGCTTGCCAGCGGGACGGCAAGAGACCCAGTACTTC
D gene: TRBD1; V gene: TRBV27; J gene: TRBJ1-2; CDR3 length: 17; clone size: NA; CDR3 protein: CASSLKGTGGGGYGYTF; CDR3 DNA: TGTGCCAGCAGTTTAAAGGGAACAGGGGGCGGAGGTTACGGCTACACCTTC
D gene: NA; V gene: TRBV4-3; J gene: TRBJ2-2; CDR3 length: 16; clone size: NA; CDR3 protein: CASSPVPGEDTGELFF; CDR3 DNA: TGCGCCAGCAGCCCCGTGCCGGGGGAGGACACCGGGGAGCTGTTTTTT
D gene: TRBD1; V gene: TRBV6-5; J gene: TRBJ2-2; CDR3 length: 13; clone size: NA; CDR3 protein: CASRQGPSGELFF; CDR3 DNA: TGTGCCAGCCGACAGGGTCCCTCCGGGGAGCTGTTTTTT
D gene: TRBD1; V gene: TRBV4-3; J gene: TRBJ1-5; CDR3 length: 15; clone size: NA; CDR3 protein: CASSQEDRGNQPQHF; CDR3 DNA: TGCGCCAGCAGCCAAGAAGACAGGGGCAATCAGCCCCAGCATTTT
D gene: NA; V gene: TRBV15; J gene: TRBJ2-7; CDR3 length: 15; clone size: NA; CDR3 protein: CATSSADPSSYEQYF; CDR3 DNA: TGTGCCACCAGCAGTGCTGACCCAAGCTCCTACGAGCAGTACTTC